The clone carrying this T cell receptor (beta chain) was found many times. The germline V gene encodes CDR1 DFQATT and CDR2 SNEGSKA (reference sequence). V gave up 0 bases and J gave up 0 bases; unmatched junction bases: 5. This CDR3 has 15 residues. The source of the sample is a study of spatial heterogeneity in lung cancer. TCRdb reprocessed the 5' RACE reads with MiXCR, giving one entry per CDR3 protein. The sample records about 52,000 distinct CDR3 sequences, less than 9% being singletons. The time point: blood at routine non-recurrence follow-up after resection. Whole RNA, isolated from tumor, nontumor lung or frozen PBMC, was sequenced without prior sorting.

The sample in question was PBMCs, obtained at follow-up. The chain employs TRBV20-1 and TRBJ2-7, with 7 bases aligning to TRBD1. The TCR comes from a female donor with early-stage non-small cell lung cancer. CDR3 residues: CSARDLQGPSYEQYF. The CDR3 coding sequence is TGCAGTGCTAGAGATTTACAGGGGCCCTCCTACGAGCAGTACTTC.